The TCR beta chain described here comes from a study of blood T cells in healthy people across ages. Study outcomes and limitations: Since the PBMCs were unsorted, naive and antigen-experienced cells could not be conclusively compared. The study found more naive CD4+ cells and higher diversity in long-lived than aged donors.

Per the germline V gene, CDR1 is SGHDT and CDR2 is YYEEEE. The CDR3 runs 11 residues. Trimming stripped 1 base from V and 10 bases from J, with 8 bases between. This clonotype was seen more than once but under ten times. Its antigen is unidentified. A second PCR of roughly 7 to 11 cycles used a sample-barcoded 5' primer and a J-beta primer mix. TCRdb ran MiXCR on the 5' RACE reads and lists one entry per CDR3 protein. The data show some 1.5 million distinct CDR3 sequences, with roughly 28% seen just once and 7.7% held by the top ten. This chain connects TRBV5-6 to TRBJ1-1, with D uncertain. The specimen sequenced was blood. The sequence derives from a woman aged 30 to 39 in good health. CDR3 bases: TGTGCCAGCAGCTTGATGGGTCGAGCTTTCTTT. Translation gives CASSLMGRAFF.